The 10 T cell receptor beta chains listed next were all sequenced from one sample in a study of cytomegalovirus exposure and HLA in healthy donors (dated by TCRdb to 2016 to 2017). The library was made by the immunoSEQ multiplex PCR assay. For the multiplex PCR, a mixture combining 60 forward primers for TCR Vbeta segments and 13 reverse primers for TCR Jbeta segments was used. Imported from immuneACCESS, the table was reduced by TCRdb to in-frame sequences with V and J called. These copies leave out some clones; in studies compared against another copy, an unresolved V gene accounts for under half, and the cause of the remainder is not known. Recorded for this sample are around 130,000 clones; just under 75% of them occurred a single time. Clones ranked in the top ten supply 5.5% to 8.5% of the sample. The source material was PBMCs. The receptors were gathered from a man aged 35 to 55 in good health and CMV-seropositive.

This sequence joins TRBV6-6 and TRBJ2-3, with D perhaps TRBD1 (5 bases). The V end lost 0 bases, the J end lost 4 bases, and 5 bases lay between the germline ends. CDR1 is MNHNY, CDR2 SVGAGI, per germline (reference sequence). The CDR3 runs to 13 residues. CDR3 sequence (DNA): TGTGCCAGCAGTTACTCAGGGGCAGATACGCAGTATTTT. Amino acid sequence: CASSYSGADTQYF.

J is TRBJ2-3 and V is TRBV12-5; the match to TRBD1 covers 9 bases. The CDR3 contains 17 residues. V lost 1 base and J lost 2; bases outside the gene matches: 7. The V gene's germline CDR1 is LGHNT and CDR2 FRNRAP. CDR3 in DNA: TGTGCTAGTGGTTTGGACGCGGACAGGGGAGTCACAGATACGCAGTATTTT. It codes for CASGLDADRGVTDTQYF.

The V and J genes are TRBV14 and TRBJ2-1, with 13 bases that match TRBD2. CDR1 SGHDN and CDR2 FVKESK come from the germline V gene. Losses at the gene ends were 1 base for V and 6 bases for J; bases not matched to a gene: 12. The CDR3 totals 19 residues. The CDR3 DNA reads as TGTGCCAGCAGCCAAGGAACTAGCGGGAGGGGCGGCCAGGGCAATGAGCAGTTCTTC. Its protein is CASSQGTSGRGGQGNEQFF.

This clone has only one observation. The chain links TRBV5-1 to TRBJ2-7; possible D gene TRBD2, 5 bases. Between the trimmed V and J ends, which lost 1 base and 5 bases, there was a span of 13 bases. In germline, CDR1 is SGHRS, CDR2 YFSETQ. CDR3 length: 14 amino acids. The DNA of the CDR3 is TGCGCCAGCAGCTTGAGAGGGTCCCTCCACGAGCAGTACTTC. It yields the protein CASSLRGSLHEQYF. Full variable domain (outside the CDR3, taken from reference TRBV5-1 and TRBJ2-7): KAGVTQTPRYLIKTRGQQVTLSCSPISGHRSVSWYQQTPGQGLQFLFEYFSETQRNKGNFPGRFSGRQFSNSRSEMNVSTLELGDSALYLCASSLRGSLHEQYFGPGTRLTVT.

This chain links TRBV18 with TRBJ2-3; 7 nucleotides align to TRBD2. V lost 1 base to trimming and J lost 3 bases; unmatched junction nucleotides: 4. There are 15 residues in the CDR3. CDR1 and CDR2 (germline): KGHSH, LQKENI. CDR3 region: CASSPRLAVTDTQYF. Here the CDR3 DNA reads TGTGCCAGCTCACCACGCCTAGCGGTAACAGATACGCAGTATTTT. The full variable domain, completed using reference TRBV18 and TRBJ2-3, is NAGVMQNPRHLVRRRGQEARLRCSPMKGHSHVYWYRQLPEEGLKFMVYLQKENIIDESGMPKERFSAEFPKEGPSILRIQQVVRGDSAAYFCASSPRLAVTDTQYFGPGTRLTVL.

The chain links TRBV2 to TRBJ1-1; 7 positions agree with TRBD1. CDR1 and CDR2 (germline): SNHLY, FYNNEI. J was trimmed by 4 bases and V by 6 bases; bases with no gene match: 11. The CDR3 spans 15 residues. The DNA of the CDR3 is TGTGCCAGCAGCCCAGGCCTTGGGACAGTCACTGAAGCTTTCTTT. As protein: CASSPGLGTVTEAFF.

In DNA form, the CDR3 reads TGTGCCAGCAGCCACAACCGGGATTCCTACGAGCAGTACTTC. As protein: CASSHNRDSYEQYF. The V gene is TRBV5-4, the J gene TRBJ2-7; TRBD2 is a possible D gene (5 bases). The CDR3 covers 14 residues. Germline assignment: CDR1 SGHNT and CDR2 YYREEE (reference sequence). V lost 4 bases, J lost 1 base, and 12 bases lay in between.

CDR3: CASREREGGYEQYF. The CDR3 coding sequence is TGTGCCAGCAGAGAGCGGGAGGGGGGGTACGAGCAGTACTTC. The rearrangement uses TRBV2 and TRBJ2-7; TRBD2 aligns across 10 bases. This CDR3 spans 14 amino acids. Germline V CDR1 and CDR2: SNHLY, FYNNEI. Trimming took 6 bases from V and 4 from J; bases not matched to a gene: 6.

V and J are TRBV5-1 and TRBJ1-4; 7 bases match TRBD1. The J segment lost 7 bases and the V segment lost 3 bases, leaving 6 bases of the junction unmatched. The CDR3 consists of 14 residues. CDR1 is SGHRS and CDR2 is YFSETQ in the germline V gene. This CDR3 reads CASSWGTASEKLFF. The CDR3 DNA follows: TGCGCCAGCAGCTGGGGGACAGCTTCTGAAAAACTGTTTTTT. The variable domain in full, with the rest retrieved from reference TRBV5-1 and TRBJ1-4, is KAGVTQTPRYLIKTRGQQVTLSCSPISGHRSVSWYQQTPGQGLQFLFEYFSETQRNKGNFPGRFSGRQFSNSRSEMNVSTLELGDSALYLCASSWGTASEKLFFGSGTQLSVL.

The sample holds a few counts of this clone. The chain uses TRBV7-9 and TRBJ1-2; D is uncertain. The germline gives CDR1 SEHNR, CDR2 FQNEAQ (reference sequence). The CDR3 extends over 10 amino acids. V dropped 4 bases and J dropped 8 bases, with 5 bases sitting between them. The CDR3 spells CASSSVGYTF. The CDR3 DNA is TGTGCCAGCAGCTCGGTCGGCTACACCTTC. The variable domain in full, with the rest retrieved from reference TRBV7-9 and TRBJ1-2, is DTGVSQNPRHKITKRGQNVTFRCDPISEHNRLYWYRQTLGQGPEFLTYFQNEAQLEKSRLLSDRFSAERPKGSFSTLEIQRTEQGDSAMYLCASSSVGYTFGSGTRLTVV.